One and the same sample provided the 30 T cell receptor beta chains below, sequenced in a study of blood T cell repertoires in COVID-19. Method: immunoSEQ multiplex PCR; TCRdb's copy keeps in-frame clones and lacks some. The table includes some 200,000 clones, 80% detected once. Sequenced input: peripheral blood. The source is a woman aged 70-85 years with acute or convalescent COVID-19.

This CDR3 is CASSPAAGSQETQYF. As DNA, the CDR3 is TGTGCCAGCAGCCCGGCTGCAGGCTCACAAGAGACCCAGTACTTC. This chain connects TRBV14 to TRBJ2-5; no firm D call. This CDR3 is built from 15 residues. V lost 4 bases and J lost 2, with 14 bases in between. Per germline, CDR1 SGHDN and CDR2 FVKESK.

Many counts were recorded for this clone. Written as DNA, the CDR3 is TGTGCCAGTAGTATGGAGGGGCCCACTTCAGACTACGAGCAGTACGTC. Protein product: CASSMEGPTSDYEQYV. This rearrangement joins TRBV19 to TRBJ2-7; tentative D call: TRBD2 (6 bases). CDR1 LNHDA and CDR2 SQIVND come from the germline V gene (reference sequence). The CDR3 is 16 amino acids. The germline V and J ends were trimmed by 3 bases and 3 bases, with 18 bases remaining between them.

CDR3 protein: CASRLAGQDTQYF. In DNA, the CDR3 is TGTGCCAGCAGGCTAGCGGGTCAGGATACGCAGTATTTT. The chain combines TRBV27 with TRBJ2-3, with 8 bases fitting TRBD2. J was trimmed by 6 bases and V by 6 bases; bases with no gene match: 5. Germline V gene lookup returns CDR1 MNHEY and CDR2 SMNVEV (reference sequence). The CDR3 sequence is 13 residues long.

The rearrangement uses TRBV3-1 (or the pseudogene TRBV3-2) and TRBJ1-2, with a possible D match to TRBD1 (6 bases). Germline V lookup: CDR1 LGHDT, CDR2 YNNKEL (reference sequence). Trimming shortened V by 7 bases and J by 8 bases, and 17 bases separated the two germline ends. The CDR3 totals 13 residues. CDR3 nucleotide sequence: TGTGCCAGCATCATGTCAGGGGCTGACGGCTACACCTTC. This sequence encodes CASIMSGADGYTF.

This clone has only one observation. The J gene is TRBJ2-1, the V gene TRBV9; 9 bases are shared with TRBD1. Germline values: CDR1 SGDLS, CDR2 YYNGEE. V gave up 0 bases and J gave up 7 bases; unmatched junction bases: 8. The CDR3 contains 16 residues. Here the CDR3 DNA reads TGTGCCAGCAGCGTAGAGGACAGGGGAAGTGAAAATGAGCAGTTCTTC. This encodes CASSVEDRGSENEQFF.

This clone was counted between two and nine times. The V call is TRBV3-1 (or the pseudogene TRBV3-2), the J call TRBJ2-3, with D possibly TRBD1 on 6 matching bases. CDR1 and CDR2 (germline): LGHDT, YNNKEL (reference sequence). V lost 7 bases, J lost 6 bases, and 11 bases lay in between. The CDR3 covers 12 residues. CDR3 coding DNA: TGTGCCAGCAACAAGCAGGGGGATACGCAGTATTTT. This encodes CASNKQGDTQYF.

This clone was counted a few times. The chain has TRBV15 and TRBJ1-4, with TRBD1 matching 10 bases. Germline-derived CDR1 and CDR2 are LNHNV and YYDKDF (reference sequence). The CDR3 contains 16 residues. V lost 0 bases to trimming and J lost 7 bases; unmatched junction nucleotides: 5. CDR3 sequence reads: CATSRDLGQGSEKLFF. The CDR3 nucleotides are TGTGCCACCAGCAGAGATCTGGGACAGGGGAGTGAAAAACTGTTTTTT.

The J gene is TRBJ1-2, the V gene TRBV6-5, with D maybe TRBD1 (6 bases). This CDR3 spans 12 amino acids. Germline CDR1 and CDR2: MNHEY and SVGAGI. In nucleotides, the CDR3 is TGTGTCACAATAACAGGGAGCGGTGGCTACACCTTC. It translates to CVTITGSGGYTF.

This clone occurred once. The chain employs TRBV6-1 and TRBJ1-2; 8 bases agree with TRBD1. Germline trimming cut 2 bases from V and 4 bases from J; bases unmatched to any gene: 3. Germline CDR1 and CDR2: MNHNS and SASEGT. The CDR3 totals 14 residues. The CDR3 loop is CASSERQGSYGYTF. CDR3 in DNA: TGTGCCAGCAGTGAAAGACAGGGGAGCTATGGCTACACCTTC.

The chain is built from TRBV5-4 and TRBJ2-3; 7 nucleotides match TRBD1. Germline assignment: CDR1 SGHNT and CDR2 YYREEE (reference sequence). V shed 4 bases and J 6 bases; nucleotides not matched to a gene: 5. The CDR3 totals 13 residues. The DNA of the CDR3 is TGTGCCAGCAGCACCGAACAGGGGGATACGCAGTATTTT. It yields the protein CASSTEQGDTQYF.

The chain combines TRBV6-5 with TRBJ1-2; tentatively, D is TRBD1 (5 bases). The germline V gene has CDR1 MNHEY and CDR2 SVGAGI. V lost 7 bases and J lost 4, with 13 bases in between. The CDR3 has 13 amino acids. The CDR3 DNA reads TGTGCCAGCACCGGGGGGAATAGCTATGGCTACACCTTC. It specifies CASTGGNSYGYTF.

The chain joins TRBV29-1 to TRBJ2-7; a weak D match, TRBD2 (5 bases). This CDR3 has 12 residues. V dropped 6 bases and J dropped 3 bases, with 12 bases sitting between them. Germline V gene sequence: CDR1 SQVTM, CDR2 ANQGSEA. The DNA for the CDR3 is TGCAGCGTGGGCGACTACGACTACGAGCAGTACTTC. This sequence encodes CSVGDYDYEQYF.

V usage is TRBV5-1 and J usage is TRBJ2-5; D may be TRBD2 (6 bases). CDR3 length: 17 amino acids. V lost 4 bases and J lost 1, with 20 bases in between. CDR1 and CDR2 from the germline V gene are SGHRS and YFSETQ. For the CDR3, the DNA is TGCGCCAGCAGCCGAGGGGCTTCCGGGGGTTTCCAAGAGACCCAGTACTTC. It yields the protein CASSRGASGGFQETQYF.

This clone was recorded at least ten times. The chain joins TRBV7-9 to TRBJ1-3; D gene unclear. Looked up from germline, CDR1 is SEHNR and CDR2 is FQNEAQ (reference sequence). Trimming removed 1 base from V and 3 bases from J, with 4 bases in between. The CDR3 is 13 residues long. DNA of the CDR3: TGTGCCAGCAGCTTAGGAGGTGGAAACACCATATATTTT. Translation: CASSLGGGNTIYF.

The genes are TRBV12-3 or TRBV12-4 and TRBJ2-3; D unresolved. This CDR3 contains 12 residues. Trimming cost V 2 bases and J 4 bases, with 4 bases left between them. The CDR3 here is CASSLIADTQYF. For the CDR3, the DNA is TGTGCCAGCAGTTTAATCGCAGATACGCAGTATTTT.

This clone was seen a few times. V usage is TRBV5-4 and J usage is TRBJ1-1; 7 nucleotides agree with TRBD1. V was clipped by 6 bases and J by 1 base; unmatched bases: 3. Germline CDR1 is SGHNT and CDR2 is YYREEE (reference sequence). CDR3 size: 13 residues. CDR3 in DNA: TGTGCCAGCACCGGGACAGAGAACACTGAAGCTTTCTTT. It yields the protein CASTGTENTEAFF.

The V and J genes are TRBV1 and TRBJ2-5; the D call TRBD2 from the table was never checked on the DNA. TRBV1 is given as a pseudogene. The CDR3 sequence is 19 residues long. CDR3 bases: TGCACCAGCAGCCAAGAAGTAGGCGGACTAGCGGGGTTGGGGGAGACCCAGTACTTC. Translated, it gives CTSSQEVGGLAGLGETQYF.

The chain employs TRBV5-6 and TRBJ2-5; 8 bases agree with TRBD1. Trimming took 3 bases from V and 6 from J; bases not matched to a gene: 10. The CDR3 has 15 residues. CDR1 SGHDT and CDR2 YYEEEE come from the germline V gene. CDR3 sequence (DNA): TGTGCCAGCAGCTCCCTGACAGGGGTTATCAAGACCCAGTACTTC. This translates into CASSSLTGVIKTQYF.

The rearrangement joins TRBV7-8 to TRBJ2-2, with 7 bases lining up with TRBD2. CDR1 is SGHVS, CDR2 FQNEAQ, per germline. The CDR3 is 16 residues long. Trimming cost V 0 bases and J 2 bases; bases outside gene matches: 3. The CDR3 spells CASSLAWTSNTGELFF. The CDR3, as DNA: TGTGCCAGCAGCTTAGCTTGGACTAGTAACACCGGGGAGCTGTTTTTT.

This clone was counted only a few times. The CDR3 loop is CASSLGWGRGRGDTQYF. CDR3 coding DNA: TGTGCCAGCAGCTTAGGCTGGGGCAGGGGGCGGGGTGATACGCAGTATTTT. The J gene is TRBJ2-3, the V gene TRBV7-2; 8 positions agree with TRBD1. J lost 6 bases, V lost 1 base, and 12 bases had no gene match. Germline-derived CDR1 and CDR2 are SGHTA and FQGNSA. The length of the CDR3 is 17 residues.

The rearrangement links TRBV3-1 (or the pseudogene TRBV3-2) to TRBJ2-5, with 8 bases identical to TRBD2. This CDR3 region has 16 residues. The ends lost 4 bases at V and 5 bases at J; junction bases unmatched: 12. The V gene's germline CDR1 is LGHDT and CDR2 YNNKEL (reference sequence). The DNA of the CDR3 is TGTGCCAGCAGCCCCGCAGTTGCGGGGGGTAGGGAGACCCAGTACTTC. Encoded protein: CASSPAVAGGRETQYF.

The V gene is TRBV5-1, the J gene TRBJ2-7, with D tentatively TRBD1 (6 bases). Germline loops: CDR1 SGHRS, CDR2 YFSETQ. The CDR3 consists of 13 residues. V was cut by 6 bases and J by 1 base, with 11 bases left in between. CDR3: CASKQGSSYEQYF. The CDR3 DNA follows: TGCGCCAGCAAGCAGGGGAGTTCCTACGAGCAGTACTTC.

The chain is built from TRBV5-1 and TRBJ2-1; the D is unclear. The CDR3 has 14 residues. Germline CDR1 and CDR2: SGHRS and YFSETQ. The ends were cut back, 0 bases at V and 6 bases at J, with 10 bases in the middle. In DNA form, the CDR3 reads TGCGCCAGCAGCTTGGCGCGGCACACCAATGAGCAGTTCTTC. It codes for CASSLARHTNEQFF. The full variable domain, completed using reference TRBV5-1 and TRBJ2-1, is KAGVTQTPRYLIKTRGQQVTLSCSPISGHRSVSWYQQTPGQGLQFLFEYFSETQRNKGNFPGRFSGRQFSNSRSEMNVSTLELGDSALYLCASSLARHTNEQFFGPGTRLTVL.

V is TRBV7-2 and J is TRBJ2-7, with 7 positions matching TRBD1. The CDR3 has 15 amino acids. The V gene's germline CDR1 is SGHTA and CDR2 FQGNSA. The V segment lost 2 bases and the J segment 2 bases; nucleotides outside the gene matches: 6. Written as DNA, the CDR3 is TGTGCCAGCAGCTTATGGCCCGGACAGGCCTACGAGCAGTACTTC. Protein sequence: CASSLWPGQAYEQYF.

The chain joins TRBV7-3 to TRBJ2-7; 8 nucleotides match TRBD1. The CDR3 is made up of 15 amino acids. J lost 4 bases, V lost 5 bases, and 10 bases had no gene match. Germline-derived CDR1 and CDR2 are SGHTA and FQGTGA. CDR3 nucleotides: TGTGCCAGCAGCCGAACAGGGGGAGAGGGATACGAGCAGTACTTC. It codes for CASSRTGGEGYEQYF.

This chain uses TRBV10-2 with TRBJ1-4, with D maybe TRBD1 (6 bases). The CDR3 runs 17 residues. CDR1 and CDR2 (germline): WSHSY, SAAADI. V shed 0 bases and J shed 7 bases, with 18 bases lying between them. The CDR3 reads CASSESREQGTLEKLFF. For the CDR3, the DNA is TGCGCCAGCAGTGAGTCGAGGGAACAGGGCACCCTTGAAAAACTGTTTTTT.

The V call is TRBV19, the J call TRBJ1-5, with no clear D. The CDR3 spans 15 residues. V shed 3 bases and J shed 1 base, with 10 bases lying between them. Germline V CDR1 and CDR2: LNHDA, SQIVND (reference sequence). The CDR3 sequence: CASSILVGSNQPQHF. The CDR3 coding sequence is TGTGCCAGTAGTATTTTGGTCGGGAGCAATCAGCCCCAGCATTTT.

J is TRBJ1-5 and V is TRBV30; no definite D call. V lost 2 bases and J lost 0, with 11 bases in between. CDR3 length: 15 residues. Germline V lookup: CDR1 GTSNPN, CDR2 SVGIG (reference sequence). CDR3 bases: TGTGCCTGGAGTAGGAACAGCATTAGCAATCAGCCCCAGCATTTT. It translates to CAWSRNSISNQPQHF. Together with reference TRBV30 and TRBJ1-5, the CDR3 gives the full variable domain: SQTIHQWPATLVQPVGSPLSLECTVEGTSNPNLYWYRQAAGRGLQLLFYSVGIGQISSEVPQNLSASRPQDRQFILSSKKLLLSDSGFYLCAWSRNSISNQPQHFGDGTRLSIL.

A few counts support this clone. This rearrangement joins TRBV10-3 to TRBJ2-7; 11 positions agree with TRBD1. The CDR3 is 14 amino acids. After removal of 8 bases from V and 5 bases from J, the junction contained 8 bases not matched to a gene. CDR1 is ENHRY and CDR2 is SYGVKD in the germline V gene. The CDR3 region is CAIAGQGASNEQYF. The CDR3 DNA is TGTGCCATCGCAGGACAGGGGGCTTCGAACGAGCAGTACTTC.

This clone was seen once. This chain connects TRBV30 to TRBJ2-3; D is uncertain. V lost 0 bases to trimming and J lost 2 bases, with 9 bases between them. Germline lookup yields CDR1 GTSNPN and CDR2 SVGIG (reference sequence). The CDR3 loop spans 14 amino acids. CDR3 loop: CAWSVPPYTDTQYF. CDR3 sequence (DNA): TGTGCCTGGAGTGTACCACCCTACACAGATACGCAGTATTTT.